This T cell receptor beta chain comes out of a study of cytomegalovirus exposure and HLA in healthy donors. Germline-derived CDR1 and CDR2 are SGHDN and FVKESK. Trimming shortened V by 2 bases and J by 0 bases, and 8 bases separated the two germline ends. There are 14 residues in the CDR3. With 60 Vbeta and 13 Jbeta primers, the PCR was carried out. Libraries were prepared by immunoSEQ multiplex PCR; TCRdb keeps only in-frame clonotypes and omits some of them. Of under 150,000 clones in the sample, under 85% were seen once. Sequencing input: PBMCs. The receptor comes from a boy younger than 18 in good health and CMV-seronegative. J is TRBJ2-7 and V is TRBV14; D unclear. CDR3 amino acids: CASSQHHSSYEQYF. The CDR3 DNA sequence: TGTGCCAGCAGCCAACACCATAGCTCCTACGAGCAGTACTTC.